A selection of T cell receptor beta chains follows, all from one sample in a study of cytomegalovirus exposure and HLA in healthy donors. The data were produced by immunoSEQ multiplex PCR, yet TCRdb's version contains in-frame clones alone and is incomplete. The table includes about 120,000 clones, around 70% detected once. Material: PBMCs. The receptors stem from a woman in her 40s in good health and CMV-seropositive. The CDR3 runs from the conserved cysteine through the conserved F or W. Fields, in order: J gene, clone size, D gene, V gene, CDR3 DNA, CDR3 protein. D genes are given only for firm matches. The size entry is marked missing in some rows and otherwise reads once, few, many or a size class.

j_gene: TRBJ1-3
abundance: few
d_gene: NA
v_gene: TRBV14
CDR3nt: TGTGCCAGCAGCCAGGACTGGGGAAACACCATATATTTT
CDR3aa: CASSQDWGNTIYF

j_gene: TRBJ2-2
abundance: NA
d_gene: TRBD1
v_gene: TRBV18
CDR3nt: TGTGCCAGCTCACGTCGGACAGGGGATCCCGGGGAGCTGTTTTTT
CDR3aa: CASSRRTGDPGELFF

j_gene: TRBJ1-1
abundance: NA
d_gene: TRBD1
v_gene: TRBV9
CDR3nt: TGTGCCAGCAGCAAGGGACAGGGGGCAGGGTGGACTGAAGCTTTCTTT
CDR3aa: CASSKGQGAGWTEAFF

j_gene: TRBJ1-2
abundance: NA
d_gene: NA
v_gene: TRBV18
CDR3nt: TGTGCCAGCTCACCACGGGCCTCCGATGGCTACACCTTC
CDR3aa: CASSPRASDGYTF

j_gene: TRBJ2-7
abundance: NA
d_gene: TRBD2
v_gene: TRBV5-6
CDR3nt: TGTGCCAGCAGCTTCGGGAGGTACGAGCAGTACTTC
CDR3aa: CASSFGRYEQYF

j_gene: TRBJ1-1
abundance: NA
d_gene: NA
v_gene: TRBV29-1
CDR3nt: TGCAGCGTTGAACGGGGGGGCCGCGGCACTGAAGCTTTCTTT
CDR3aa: CSVERGGRGTEAFF

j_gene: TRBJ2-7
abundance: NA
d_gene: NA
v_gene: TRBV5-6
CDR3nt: TGTGCCAGCAGCTTGCTACGGCTGCCGGGGGAGCAGTACTTC
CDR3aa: CASSLLRLPGEQYF

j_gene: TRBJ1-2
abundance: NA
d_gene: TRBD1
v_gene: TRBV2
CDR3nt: TGTGCCAGCAGTCCTGGACAGGGTTATGGCTACACCTTC
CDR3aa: CASSPGQGYGYTF

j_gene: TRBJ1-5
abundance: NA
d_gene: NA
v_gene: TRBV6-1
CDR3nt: TGTGCCAGCATACCAGCGGGGGCGAGACAGCCCCAGCATTTT
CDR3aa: CASIPAGARQPQHF

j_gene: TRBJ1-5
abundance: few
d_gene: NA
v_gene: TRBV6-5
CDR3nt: TGTGCCAGCAGTTACTCCCTATGGCAGCCCCAGCATTTT
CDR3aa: CASSYSLWQPQHF

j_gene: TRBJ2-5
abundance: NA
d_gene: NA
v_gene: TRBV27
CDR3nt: TGTGCCAGCAGGGGCAGGGCGAGGGAGACCCAGTACTTC
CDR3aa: CASRGRARETQYF

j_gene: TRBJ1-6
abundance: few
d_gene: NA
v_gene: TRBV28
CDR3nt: TGTGCCAGCAGGCCAGGCCTGGATAATTCACCCCTCCACTTT
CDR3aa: CASRPGLDNSPLHF

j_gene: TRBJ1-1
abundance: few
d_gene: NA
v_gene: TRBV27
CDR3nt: TGTGCCAGCAGCCCAAGGGGGGGGCCCACTGAAGCTTTCTTT
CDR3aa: CASSPRGGPTEAFF

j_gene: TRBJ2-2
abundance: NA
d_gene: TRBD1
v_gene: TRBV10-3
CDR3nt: TGTGCCATCAGAGAGGGACAGGGCACGAACACCGGGGAGCTGTTTTTT
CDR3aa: CAIREGQGTNTGELFF

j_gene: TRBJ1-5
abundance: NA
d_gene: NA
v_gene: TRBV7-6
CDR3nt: TGTGCCAGCAGCTATGGATGGGCTCAGCCCCAGCATTTT
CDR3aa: CASSYGWAQPQHF

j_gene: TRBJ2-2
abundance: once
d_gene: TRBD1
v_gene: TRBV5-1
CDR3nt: TGCGCCAGCAGCCTAGCCGGGACAGGGTTGACCGGGGAGCTGTTTTTT
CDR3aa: CASSLAGTGLTGELFF

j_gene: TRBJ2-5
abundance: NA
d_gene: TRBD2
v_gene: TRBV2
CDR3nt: TGTGCCAGCGCCCGGACTAGCGGGGTCCCATTGGAGACCCAGTACTTC
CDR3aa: CASARTSGVPLETQYF

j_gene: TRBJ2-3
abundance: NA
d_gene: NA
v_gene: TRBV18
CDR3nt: TGTGCCAGCTCTCCTAGACAGGCGAGCACAGATACGCAGTATTTT
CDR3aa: CASSPRQASTDTQYF

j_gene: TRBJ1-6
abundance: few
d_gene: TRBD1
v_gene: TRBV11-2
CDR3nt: TGTGCCAGCAGCTACGGACAGGGGGCGGGAAATTCACCCCTCCACTTT
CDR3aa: CASSYGQGAGNSPLHF

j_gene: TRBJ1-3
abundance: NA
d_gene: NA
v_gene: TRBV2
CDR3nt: TGTGCCACGGATGCACGGGACACCATATATTTT
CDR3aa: CATDARDTIYF

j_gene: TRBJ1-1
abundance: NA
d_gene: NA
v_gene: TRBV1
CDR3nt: TGCACCACCCTTCTTAGTCCACGGAGGACTGAAGCTTTCTTT
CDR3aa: CTTLLSPRRTEAFF

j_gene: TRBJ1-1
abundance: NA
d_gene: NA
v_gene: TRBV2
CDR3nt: TGTGCCAGCACCCGAAAGTGGGCGACATGGAACACTGAAGCTTTCTTT
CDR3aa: CASTRKWATWNTEAFF

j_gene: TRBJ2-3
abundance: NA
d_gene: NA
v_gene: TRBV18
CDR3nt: TGTGCCAGCTCACTTTATTCGGATACGCAGTATTTT
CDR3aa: CASSLYSDTQYF

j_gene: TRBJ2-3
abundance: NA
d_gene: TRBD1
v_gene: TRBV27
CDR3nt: TGTGCCAGCACTCCGGACAGGGCCACAGATACGCAGTATTTT
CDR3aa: CASTPDRATDTQYF

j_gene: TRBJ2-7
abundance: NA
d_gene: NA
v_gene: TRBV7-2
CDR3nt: TGTGCCAGCAGCCCTGACAGGACCTCCTACGAGCAGTACTTC
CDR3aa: CASSPDRTSYEQYF

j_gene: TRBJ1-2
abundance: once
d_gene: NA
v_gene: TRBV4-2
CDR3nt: TGTGCCAGCAGCCAGGCAGGGGCGACTAACTATGGCTACACCTTC
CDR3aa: CASSQAGATNYGYTF

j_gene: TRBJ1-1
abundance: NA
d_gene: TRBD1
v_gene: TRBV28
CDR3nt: TGTGCCAGCACCTTGACAGGGGTTTCAGCTTTCTTT
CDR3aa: CASTLTGVSAFF